This T cell receptor (beta chain) originates from a study of CD8+ T cells in alopecia areata. In each case, RNA was isolated and then reverse transcribed into cDNA as the sequencing template. Clones were read by immunoSEQ multiplex PCR, and TCRdb kept only the in-frame ones, dropping some. The sample has over 15,000 clones, 60% to 80% seen once. Those with alopecia areata gave lesional scalp punch biopsies and peripheral blood. This clone was counted a few times. The sequence was obtained from a human donor with alopecia areata. The sample in question was skin, obtained at week 0.

The CDR3 DNA reads as TGCGCCAGCGGGAGACACCCGCCCTCGAACACTGAAGCTTTCTTT. This translates into CASGRHPPSNTEAFF. The chain links TRBV23-1 to TRBJ1-1; no clear D. Being an ORF, TRBV23-1 has a function that is uncertain. The V end lost 8 bases, the J end lost 1 base, and 17 bases lay between the germline ends. The length of the CDR3 is 15 residues.